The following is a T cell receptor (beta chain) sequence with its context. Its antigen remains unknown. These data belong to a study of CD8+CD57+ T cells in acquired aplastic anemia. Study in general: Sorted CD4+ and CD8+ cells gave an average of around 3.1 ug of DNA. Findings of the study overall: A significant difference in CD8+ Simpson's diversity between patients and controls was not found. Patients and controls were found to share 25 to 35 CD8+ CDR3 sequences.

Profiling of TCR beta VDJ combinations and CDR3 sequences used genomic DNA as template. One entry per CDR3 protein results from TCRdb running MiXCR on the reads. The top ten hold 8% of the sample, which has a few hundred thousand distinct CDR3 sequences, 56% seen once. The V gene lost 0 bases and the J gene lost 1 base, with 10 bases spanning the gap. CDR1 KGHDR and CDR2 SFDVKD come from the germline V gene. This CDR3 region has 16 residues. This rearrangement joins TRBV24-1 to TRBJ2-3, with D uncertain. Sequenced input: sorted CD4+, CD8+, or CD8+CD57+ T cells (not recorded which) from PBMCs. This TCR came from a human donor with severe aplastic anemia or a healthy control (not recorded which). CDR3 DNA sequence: TGTGCCACCAGTGATTTGCGGTCCGAGGGCACAGATACGCAGTATTTT. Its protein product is CATSDLRSEGTDTQYF.